This T cell receptor beta chain was recovered during a study of T cells in Graves' hyperthyroidism and ophthalmopathy. Study context: At the time of initial diagnosis and before any treatment, peripheral blood was collected. General study findings and limits: Blood also held most thyroid clonotypes expanded beyond 0.001. Ophthalmopathy stood apart from stable hyperthyroidism in a 13 V-J model.

RNA transcripts were the template for amplifying TCR beta CDR3 regions. Initially, a first-round RT-PCR of the TCR CDR3 employed the HTBI primer set. In TCRdb, the multiplex PCR reads were re-called with MiXCR into one record per CDR3 protein. This sample has roughly 510,000 distinct CDR3 sequences, with less than 25% found just once. The patients, who ranged from 18 to 65 in age, presented with newly diagnosed hyperthyroidism lasting under 2 months. The CDR3 has 15 residues. Germline CDR1 and CDR2: SGDLS and YYNGEE. Trimming removed 0 bases at V and 3 bases at J, with 10 bases between. This clonotype was counted at least ten times. Its antigen is unidentified.

The source material was blood. The origin of this receptor is a man aged 18 to 29 with Graves' hyperthyroidism. This rearrangement joins TRBV9 to TRBJ1-5; D gene unclear. CDR3 bases: TGTGCCAGCAGCGTAGGTGTGGGGAACAATCAGCCCCAGCATTTT. Its protein is CASSVGVGNNQPQHF.